These 31 T cell receptor beta chains originate from one sample sequenced in a study of identical twins. TCRdb recomputed calls from the 5' RACE reads with MiXCR, one row per CDR3 protein. The data contain about 530,000 distinct CDR3 sequences, roughly 15% of them seen just once; the ten biggest clones take up 0.44%. This same sample was also part of a study on yellow fever vaccine responses in identical twins.

The sequencing input was CD4+ T cells sorted from blood. These receptors all stem from a woman younger than 35 in good health.

The CDR3, as DNA: TGCGCCAGCAGCTTGGCTTCAGGGGTCGCAGATACGCAGTATTTT. This sequence encodes CASSLASGVADTQYF. The V call is TRBV5-1, the J call TRBJ2-3; perhaps TRBD1 as D (6 bases). Looked up from germline, CDR1 is SGHRS and CDR2 is YFSETQ. This CDR3 has 15 residues. Trimming removed 0 bases at V and 4 bases at J, with 12 bases between.

The table lists this clonotype with a few counts. This chain uses TRBV3-1 with TRBJ2-7, with D unclear. The CDR3 has 13 amino acids. Germline values: CDR1 LGHDT, CDR2 YNNKEL (reference sequence). Trimming pared 2 bases from V and 5 bases from J, leaving 10 bases between. The CDR3 loop is CASSQLLDHEQYF. The CDR3 bases are TGTGCCAGCAGCCAACTTCTAGACCACGAGCAGTACTTC.

This chain joins TRBV28 and TRBJ2-7; 7 nucleotides align to TRBD1. The CDR3 has 15 residues. After removal of 3 bases from V and 3 bases from J, the junction contained 8 bases not matched to a gene. The germline V gene has CDR1 MDHEN and CDR2 SYDVKM. For the CDR3, the DNA is TGTGCCAGCAGTTTCGACAGGGTAAAGATCTACGAGCAGTACTTC. It is translated as CASSFDRVKIYEQYF. Drawing the rest from reference TRBV28 and TRBJ2-7, the complete variable domain is DVKVTQSSRYLVKRTGEKVFLECVQDMDHENMFWYRQDPGLGLRLIYFSYDVKMKEKGDIPEGYSVSREKKERFSLILESASTNQTSMYLCASSFDRVKIYEQYFGPGTRLTVT.

This clonotype was counted between two and nine times. This rearrangement joins TRBV12-3 or TRBV12-4 to TRBJ2-4; TRBD1 might be the D (6 bases). Trimming stripped 5 bases from V and 6 bases from J, with 17 bases between. The CDR3 spans 15 residues. The DNA for the CDR3 is TGTGCCAGCAGTCCCCGGCGGCAGGGGATAAACATTCAGTACTTC. Amino acid sequence: CASSPRRQGINIQYF.

This sequence joins TRBV7-2 and TRBJ1-3; D not certain. Trimming took off 4 bases at V and 0 bases at J, with 7 bases between the two ends. The CDR3 contains 14 residues. CDR1 and CDR2 from the germline V gene are SGHTA and FQGNSA. CDR3 amino acids: CASSSQISGNTIYF. In nucleotides, the CDR3 is TGTGCCAGCAGCTCACAGATCTCTGGAAACACCATATATTTT. Full variable domain (rest looked up from reference TRBV7-2 and TRBJ1-3): GAGVSQSPSNKVTEKGKDVELRCDPISGHTALYWYRQSLGQGLEFLIYFQGNSAPDKSGLPSDRFSAERTGGSVSTLTIQRTQQEDSAVYLCASSSQISGNTIYFGEGSWLTVV.

The chain uses TRBV12-3 or TRBV12-4 and TRBJ2-2; D could derive from TRBD1 or TRBD2 (5 bases each). The CDR3 is made up of 15 amino acids. The V and J ends lost 1 base and 6 bases respectively, with 12 bases between them. The CDR3, as DNA: TGTGCCAGCAGTTTAGGGGGGAGTGGGGCCGGGGAGCTGTTTTTT. Translating gives CASSLGGSGAGELFF.

The rearrangement uses TRBV15 and TRBJ2-5, with 12 bases fitting TRBD2. Germline loops: CDR1 LNHNV, CDR2 YYDKDF (reference sequence). This CDR3 has 16 residues. The trim removed 1 base at V and 2 bases at J, leaving 2 bases unmatched. The chain's CDR3 is CATSRAGTSGQETQYF. DNA of the CDR3: TGTGCCACCAGCAGAGCCGGGACTAGCGGGCAAGAGACCCAGTACTTC. Full variable domain (missing parts from reference TRBV15 and TRBJ2-5): DAMVIQNPRYQVTQFGKPVTLSCSQTLNHNVMYWYQQKSSQAPKLLFHYYDKDFNNEADTPDNFQSRRPNTSFCFLDIRSPGLGDTAMYLCATSRAGTSGQETQYFGPGTRLLVL.

V and J are TRBV20-1 and TRBJ1-5; D unresolved. Germline CDR1 DFQATT, CDR2 SNEGSKA (reference sequence). The CDR3 sequence is 16 residues long. V lost 3 bases and J 4 bases, leaving 19 bases between the germline ends. The chain's CDR3 is CSASSERSGLNQPQHF. The CDR3 DNA reads as TGCAGTGCTAGCTCTGAACGGAGTGGGCTTAATCAGCCCCAGCATTTT.

This clonotype occurred many times. The chain joins TRBV12-3 or TRBV12-4 to TRBJ1-1; D is unclear. V gave up 5 bases and J gave up 0 bases, with 7 bases separating them. The CDR3 extends over 13 amino acids. This chain's CDR3 is CASSNGLNTEAFF. In DNA form, the CDR3 reads TGTGCCAGCAGTAACGGACTGAACACTGAAGCTTTCTTT.

This clonotype was found a few times. The CDR3 here is CASSSETGQNQPQHF. CDR3 nucleotides: TGTGCCAGCAGCTCAGAGACAGGGCAAAATCAGCCCCAGCATTTT. V and J are TRBV7-9 and TRBJ1-5, with 7 positions matching TRBD1. This CDR3 has 15 residues. CDR1 and CDR2 from the germline V gene are SEHNR and FQNEAQ (reference sequence). The J segment lost 4 bases and the V segment lost 4 bases, leaving 7 bases of the junction unmatched. Filled out from reference TRBV7-9 and TRBJ1-5, the complete variable domain reads DTGVSQNPRHKITKRGQNVTFRCDPISEHNRLYWYRQTLGQGPEFLTYFQNEAQLEKSRLLSDRFSAERPKGSFSTLEIQRTEQGDSAMYLCASSSETGQNQPQHFGDGTRLSIL.

This clonotype was recorded a few times. V usage is TRBV6-2 or TRBV6-3 and J usage is TRBJ2-6, with D hard to call. Germline V lookup: CDR1 MNHEY, CDR2 SVGEGT. V shed 3 bases and J shed 0 bases, with 6 bases lying between them. The CDR3 is 15 residues long. Here the CDR3 reads CASSYGNSGANVLTF. In DNA form, the CDR3 reads TGTGCCAGCAGTTATGGAAACTCTGGGGCCAACGTCCTGACTTTC.

This clonotype appeared a few times. The chain couples TRBV7-9 to TRBJ1-2, with 8 bases identical to TRBD1. CDR1 and CDR2 from the germline V gene are SEHNR and FQNEAQ (reference sequence). Trimming cost V 5 bases and J 13 bases; bases outside gene matches: 15. The CDR3 has 14 amino acids. The CDR3 DNA is TGTGCCAGCAGCCCCCACGGACAGGGCGAAAGTAGCACCTTC. Translation gives CASSPHGQGESSTF.

The chain joins TRBV20-1 to TRBJ2-1; D not certain. The CDR3 consists of 15 residues. Germline V gene lookup returns CDR1 DFQATT and CDR2 SNEGSKA (reference sequence). Trimming shortened V by 5 bases and J by 0 bases, and 14 bases separated the two germline ends. The CDR3 here is CSAPETLSSYNEQFF. Written as DNA, the CDR3 is TGCAGTGCTCCTGAGACTCTGAGCTCCTACAATGAGCAGTTCTTC.

The rearrangement uses TRBV14 and TRBJ1-1; D is undetermined. Trimming removed 5 bases at V and 4 bases at J, with 8 bases between. The germline gives CDR1 SGHDN, CDR2 FVKESK. The CDR3 is 12 amino acids. In nucleotides, the CDR3 is TGTGCCAGCAGCTATTCATTCACTGAAGCTTTCTTT. Translation: CASSYSFTEAFF.

The V and J genes are TRBV24-1 and TRBJ2-3; 10 bases agree with TRBD2. The CDR3 totals 16 residues. The V and J ends lost 5 bases and 6 bases, in that order; junction bases with no gene match: 10. Germline V gene lookup returns CDR1 KGHDR and CDR2 SFDVKD. CDR3 nucleotide sequence: TGTGCCACCAGTGTCAGGACTAGCGGAACACGGGATACGCAGTATTTT. Translation gives CATSVRTSGTRDTQYF.

V is TRBV11-2 and J is TRBJ2-7, with a tentative D call TRBD2 (7 bases). The CDR3 loop spans 17 amino acids. Germline values: CDR1 SGHAT, CDR2 FQNNGV. V lost 5 bases to trimming and J lost 3 bases, with 23 bases between them. CDR3 coding DNA: TGTGCCAGCAGCCCTCGGGGGCGGGGGCTTAGAATCTACGAGCAGTACGTC. It is translated as CASSPRGRGLRIYEQYV.

The V gene is TRBV29-1, the J gene TRBJ1-2, with a possible D match to TRBD1 (5 bases). Germline values: CDR1 SQVTM, CDR2 ANQGSEA. Trimming removed 7 bases at V and 1 base at J, with 13 bases between. The CDR3 sequence is 13 residues long. Here the CDR3 reads CSAAVRGNYGYTF. CDR3 coding DNA: TGCAGCGCCGCGGTTAGGGGTAACTATGGCTACACCTTC. Combining the CDR3 with reference TRBV29-1 and TRBJ1-2 gives the whole variable domain SAVISQKPSRDICQRGTSLTIQCQVDSQVTMMFWYRQQPGQSLTLIATANQGSEATYESGFVIDKFPISRPNLTFSTLTVSNMSPEDSSIYLCSAAVRGNYGYTFGSGTRLTVV.

This clonotype has a handful of counts. V usage is TRBV4-1 and J usage is TRBJ2-5, with D perhaps matching TRBD1 (5 bases). The CDR3 has 15 amino acids. With 1 base removed from V and 3 bases from J, the gap between germline ends came to 12 bases. Looked up from germline, CDR1 is MGHRA and CDR2 is YSYEKL. CDR3 amino acids: CASSQANLREETQYF. In DNA form, the CDR3 reads TGCGCCAGCAGCCAAGCCAACCTCAGGGAAGAGACCCAGTACTTC.

In this sample, this clonotype turned up a few times. This chain joins TRBV7-9 and TRBJ2-2, with 8 nucleotides matching TRBD2. In germline, CDR1 is SEHNR, CDR2 FQNEAQ (reference sequence). The junction had 7 bases not matched to a gene; V was cut back by 3 bases and J by 1 base. This CDR3 is built from 17 residues. CDR3 sequence: CASSFASGGRNTGELFF. The CDR3 nucleotides are TGTGCCAGCAGCTTCGCCTCGGGGGGGAGGAACACCGGGGAGCTGTTTTTT.

V is TRBV20-1 and J is TRBJ2-7; D call uncertain. The CDR3 is made up of 12 amino acids. The V and J ends lost 3 bases and 1 base respectively, with 7 bases between them. Germline values: CDR1 DFQATT, CDR2 SNEGSKA (reference sequence). In DNA, the CDR3 is TGCAGTGCTAGCAACCCTTCCTACGAGCAGTACGTC. Amino acid sequence: CSASNPSYEQYV.

This clonotype was seen more than once but under ten times. This rearrangement joins TRBV27 to TRBJ2-6, with TRBD1 as a possible D gene (5 bases). From germline, CDR1 is MNHEY and CDR2 SMNVEV (reference sequence). V was cut by 5 bases and J by 0 bases, with 8 bases left in between. This CDR3 spans 15 amino acids. In nucleotides, the CDR3 is TGTGCCAGCAGTCCAACAGGCTCTGGGGCCAACGTCCTGACTTTC. Its protein product is CASSPTGSGANVLTF.

V and J are TRBV5-1 and TRBJ1-1; 10 bases match TRBD1. Per germline, CDR1 SGHRS and CDR2 YFSETQ. V was clipped by 6 bases and J by 5 bases; unmatched bases: 4. The CDR3 is 13 residues long. CDR3 amino acids: CASTADRGTEAFF. The CDR3, as DNA: TGCGCCAGCACCGCGGACAGGGGGACTGAAGCTTTCTTT. The whole variable domain, remainder taken from reference TRBV5-1 and TRBJ1-1, is KAGVTQTPRYLIKTRGQQVTLSCSPISGHRSVSWYQQTPGQGLQFLFEYFSETQRNKGNFPGRFSGRQFSNSRSEMNVSTLELGDSALYLCASTADRGTEAFFGQGTRLTVV.

This clonotype was observed a handful of times. The CDR3 spells CAISPPSSTSTDTQYF. Here the CDR3 DNA reads TGTGCCATCAGTCCTCCTAGCAGCACGAGCACAGATACGCAGTATTTT. The chain employs TRBV10-3 and TRBJ2-3, with D perhaps TRBD2 (5 bases). The V and J ends lost 5 bases and 0 bases respectively, with 15 bases between them. There are 16 residues in the CDR3. CDR1 is ENHRY, CDR2 SYGVKD, per germline.

This chain joins TRBV20-1 and TRBJ1-1; 7 bases agree with TRBD1. Germline values: CDR1 DFQATT, CDR2 SNEGSKA (reference sequence). The trim removed 6 bases at V and 0 bases at J, leaving 10 bases unmatched. This CDR3 has 15 amino acids. CDR3 amino acids: CSAPGQGTVNTEAFF. The DNA for the CDR3 is TGCAGTGCCCCAGGGCAAGGGACAGTGAACACTGAAGCTTTCTTT.

This clonotype was detected ten times or more. The rearrangement uses TRBV12-3 or TRBV12-4 and TRBJ2-1, with D uncertain. This CDR3 region has 13 residues. Trimming took 5 bases from V and 7 from J, leaving 12 bases between them. CDR3 loop: CASSPQLGNEQFF. Here the CDR3 DNA reads TGTGCCAGCAGTCCCCAGTTGGGTAATGAGCAGTTCTTC.

J is TRBJ2-1 and V is TRBV6-1, with D perhaps assigned TRBD1 or TRBD2 (7 bases each). CDR3 length equals 16 residues. The ends were cut back, 0 bases at V and 4 bases at J, with 13 bases in the middle. The germline V gene has CDR1 MNHNS and CDR2 SASEGT. The CDR3 nucleotides are TGTGCCAGCAGTGAAGCCCCAGGGGGGGGTTACAATGAGCAGTTCTTC. Its protein is CASSEAPGGGYNEQFF.

The chain recombines TRBV12-3 or TRBV12-4 with TRBJ2-1; unclear D gene. V was cut by 5 bases and J by 6 bases, with 14 bases left in between. The length of the CDR3 is 14 residues. The CDR3, as DNA: TGTGCCAGCAGTGGGATGGGTCGAGCCAATGAGCAGTTCTTC. The encoded protein is CASSGMGRANEQFF.

Many counts were recorded for this clonotype. The J gene is TRBJ2-2, the V gene TRBV10-1; tentatively, D is TRBD1 (5 bases). CDR1 and CDR2 from the germline V gene are WNHNN and SYGVQD (reference sequence). The CDR3 contains 15 residues. Deletions cut 7 bases from V and 2 bases from J, with 14 bases between. This CDR3 is CASKKGPVNTGELFF. CDR3 DNA sequence: TGCGCCAGCAAGAAGGGGCCAGTTAACACCGGGGAGCTGTTTTTT.

This clonotype was recorded a few times. This chain uses TRBV28 with TRBJ2-7; perhaps TRBD2 as D (6 bases). This CDR3 has 15 amino acids. Per germline, CDR1 MDHEN and CDR2 SYDVKM. Trimming left V 1 base short and J 0 bases short, with 10 bases between. Here the CDR3 reads CASSLFAGNSYEQYF. The DNA for the CDR3 is TGTGCCAGCAGTTTATTTGCGGGGAACTCCTACGAGCAGTACTTC.

The chain employs TRBV7-2 and TRBJ2-1, with 9 positions matching TRBD2. CDR3 size: 16 residues. J gave up 6 bases and V 5 bases, and 11 bases lay outside the gene matches. Germline values: CDR1 SGHTA, CDR2 FQGNSA. The CDR3 DNA sequence: TGTGCCAGCAGCCCCCGGTCGGCGGGGGGGTCCAATGAGCAGTTCTTC. Amino acid sequence: CASSPRSAGGSNEQFF.

This chain links TRBV7-9 with TRBJ2-5; D might be TRBD2 (6 bases). The V and J ends lost 0 bases and 5 bases respectively, with 13 bases between them. The CDR3 has 15 residues. CDR1 is SEHNR, CDR2 FQNEAQ, per germline (reference sequence). The CDR3 loop is CASSLAGEVRETQYF. The CDR3 DNA is TGTGCCAGCAGCTTAGCGGGGGAGGTACGGGAGACCCAGTACTTC. The full variable domain, in which reference TRBV7-9 and TRBJ2-5 provide the parts outside the CDR3, is DTGVSQNPRHKITKRGQNVTFRCDPISEHNRLYWYRQTLGQGPEFLTYFQNEAQLEKSRLLSDRFSAERPKGSFSTLEIQRTEQGDSAMYLCASSLAGEVRETQYFGPGTRLLVL.